This T cell receptor (beta chain) was found in a study of shared clonotypes between healthy human individuals. Assay execution took place at the deep level. TCRdb keeps only in-frame clones here, not all; method: immunoSEQ multiplex PCR. This repertoire shows 1.5 million to 2.5 million clones, approximately 94% found once; its top ten account for 1% to 1.5%. Naive-designated CD8 cells lacked CD45RO, were positively enriched for CCR7, and omitted terminally differentiated effector memory CD45RA+ cells. Trimming stripped 0 bases from V and 0 bases from J, with 8 bases between. Germline V lookup: CDR1 KGHSH, CDR2 LQKENI. The CDR3 has 15 residues.

This TCR was sampled from a man aged 18 to 29 in good health. The chain is built from TRBV18 and TRBJ2-5; D unclear. Sequencing was performed on naive CD8+ T cells sorted from blood. The CDR3 bases are TGTGCCAGCTCACCACCTGTTTGGTACCAAGAGACCCAGTACTTC. It encodes CASSPPVWYQETQYF.